This TCR beta chain originates from a study of T cell changes during pregnancy in multiple sclerosis. Sequencing was performed with immunoSEQ multiplex PCR; in TCRdb, only in-frame clones are kept and a portion is missing. The data hold about 87,000 clones, with just over 90% observed a single time. The length of the CDR3 is 15 residues. The TCR originated in a female donor in good health, enrolled as a control in a pregnancy study. The chain combines TRBV7-5 with TRBJ2-3; the table's TRBD2 call for D was not verified on the DNA. TRBV7-5 is marked as a pseudogene. The source was peripheral blood, collected in the third trimester of pregnancy. CDR3 sequence reads: CVRSLEAGGPDTQYF. The CDR3 DNA reads as TGTGTCAGAAGCTTAGAAGCGGGAGGGCCAGATACGCAGTATTTT.